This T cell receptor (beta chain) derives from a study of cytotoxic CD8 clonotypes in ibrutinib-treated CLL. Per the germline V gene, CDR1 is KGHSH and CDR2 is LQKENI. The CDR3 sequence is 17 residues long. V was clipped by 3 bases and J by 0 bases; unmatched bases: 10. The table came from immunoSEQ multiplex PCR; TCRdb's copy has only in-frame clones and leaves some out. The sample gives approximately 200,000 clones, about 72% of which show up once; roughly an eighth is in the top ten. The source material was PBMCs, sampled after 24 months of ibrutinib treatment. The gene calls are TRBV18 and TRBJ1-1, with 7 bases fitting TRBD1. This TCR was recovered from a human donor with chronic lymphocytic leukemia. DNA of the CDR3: TGTGCCAGCTCACCTCCATGGACAGGTGCCATGAACACTGAAGCTTTCTTT. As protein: CASSPPWTGAMNTEAFF.